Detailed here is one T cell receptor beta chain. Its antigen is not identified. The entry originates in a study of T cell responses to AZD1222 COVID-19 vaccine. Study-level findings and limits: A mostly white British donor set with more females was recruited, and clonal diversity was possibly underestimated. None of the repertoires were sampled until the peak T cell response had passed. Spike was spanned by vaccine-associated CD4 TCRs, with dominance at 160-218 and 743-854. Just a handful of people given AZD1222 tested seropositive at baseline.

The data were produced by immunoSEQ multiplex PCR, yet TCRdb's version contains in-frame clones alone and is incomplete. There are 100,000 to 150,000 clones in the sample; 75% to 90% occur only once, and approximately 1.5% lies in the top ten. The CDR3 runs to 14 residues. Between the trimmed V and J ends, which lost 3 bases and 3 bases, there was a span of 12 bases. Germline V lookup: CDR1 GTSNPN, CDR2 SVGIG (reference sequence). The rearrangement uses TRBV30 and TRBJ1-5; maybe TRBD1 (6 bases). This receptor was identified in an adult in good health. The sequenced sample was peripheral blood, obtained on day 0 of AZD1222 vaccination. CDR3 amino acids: CAWRVQGLNQPQHF. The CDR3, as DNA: TGTGCCTGGAGAGTACAGGGACTCAATCAGCCCCAGCATTTT.